This TCR beta chain was captured by sequencing in a study of cytomegalovirus exposure and HLA in healthy donors (dated by TCRdb to the late 2010s). For the wider study: An earlier analysis of roughly 500 of the donors reported more than 250 Gb of sequence data and around 110 million unique TCR beta sequences from roughly 180 million T cells. Alongside the repertoire data, information on donor age, sex, ethnicity and CMV serostatus was compiled. Several DR-DQ haplotypes were treated as single units for association and clustering because of strong linkage in the cohort. Every repertoire in the discovery cohort had been generated on one and the same sequencing platform. The study was designed to test whether signatures of past pathogen exposure could be identified by cataloging public T cell receptors. To decide whether each TCR beta V gene segment behaved as functional or pseudogenic, an earlier analysis of 587 of the donors relied on high-throughput TCR beta sequencing. Of the 300 to 500 genotyped donors, more than 75% were placed in the genetic ancestry cluster associated with self-reported Caucasian donors. The T cell repertoires of under 750 subjects were profiled by immunosequencing and related to cytomegalovirus serostatus. Class I and class II HLA loci were covered by the typing at four-digit resolution. Typing coverage differed by locus: A, B, C, DRB1 and DQB1 were typed in about 620-630 donors, DQA1 in around 500, DPA1 in 600 to 610, and DPB1 in 450 to 480. In addition to the first cohort of 666 subjects, a separate validation cohort of 130 or so different subjects was used. A later analysis re-analyzed previously published TCR beta repertoires from about 730 donors and added high-resolution HLA genotyping to study TCR occurrence patterns. The study combined high-throughput TCR immunosequencing, statistical association of individual TCRs with disease status, and machine learning to predict cytomegalovirus infection status. A later genetic analysis used genome-wide SNP genotypes for about 60% of the roughly 700 donors, treating that subset as a discovery cohort. Among about 400 genotyped donors of the cohort, an average of approximately 240,000 unique TCR beta nucleotide sequences was sequenced per donor, of which about 19% were non-productive. About 300 gigabases of sequencing data and about 92 million unique TCR sequences made up an early release that covered approximately 700 HLA-typed donors. In the later analysis, no new phenotypic data were used to find candidate immune exposures; instead, reliance was placed on TCR beta sequences and their occurrence across donors. Results and caveats for the whole study, not just this receptor: Several of the top co-occurrence clusters appeared to be linked to parvovirus B19, influenza, CMV and Epstein-Barr virus, according to a later analysis. A further reported finding was that TCR beta sequences accurately predicted the HLA-A and HLA-B alleles for most subjects in the first cohort. The 87-base-pair reads could not distinguish some IMGT-functional V segments, including TRBV6-2 and TRBV6-3, so those segments were excluded. According to the authors, the approach could potentially be generalized to other disease states and immunological phenotypes. A cluster of highly shared sequence variants was judged likely to be a technical artifact of the sequencing pipeline. Linkage disequilibrium might explain the correlated functional status among segregating V segments, but an unknown experimental factor could not be ruled out. Cytomegalovirus status was reported to be diagnosed by the classifier with high specificity and sensitivity in both the original and validation cohorts. In vitro tests confirmed that a few of the cytomegalovirus-associated TCR beta chains recognize cytomegalovirus antigens. In an earlier analysis of around 500 of the donors, most TCR beta V segments appeared in productive rearrangements about 87% or about 30% of the time, broadly matching IMGT annotations. Most CMV-associated TCR beta chains appeared to be HLA-restricted in a later analysis, and the HLA associations seemed to be driven largely by CMV exposure. According to a later genetic analysis, donors in an Asian-associated ancestry cluster had fewer N-insertions in productive TCRs than the approximately 690-donor mean. The presence/absence analyses assumed that sequencing depth was roughly uniform across donors, and that assumption may not be true. CMV serostatus was the only immune exposure information available for the cohort. The earlier analysis of a few hundred of the donors excluded roughly 17 rarely observed V segments, including chromosome 9 orphons, because counts were too low. Only TCR beta chains were sequenced in this cohort, and the absence of alpha or paired-chain data limited detectable features. An association between a missense DCLRE1C variant and V-gene and J-gene trimming of TCR beta chains was found in a later genetic analysis and replicated in an independent cohort. When HLA alleles, especially DR and DQ, strongly co-occurred, TCR associations were difficult to assign to individual alleles. In a later analysis, HLA-associated TCR beta chains showed more clonal expansion and lower generation probabilities than non-associated chains that were equally common. Most TCR sequences were observed very rarely across donors, whereas some public TCRs were present in many individuals. Because HLA typing was missing for some donors at each locus, association tests included only the typed subset. A total of 150 to 200 TCR beta chains were listed by the study as associated with cytomegalovirus. In a later analysis, the rate of TCR association differed among HLA loci, with DRB1 alleles having the most associated TCRs and HLA-C alleles having the fewest. Specific HLA alleles were associated with over 15,000 TCR beta sequences at a false discovery rate of 0.05 in a later analysis.

Library construction relied on the immunoSEQ multiplex PCR assay. For the multiplex PCR, a mixture combining 60 forward primers for TCR Vbeta segments and 13 reverse primers for TCR Jbeta segments was used. A multiplex PCR assay on genomic DNA amplified the CDR3 region of rearranged TCR beta genes. The Illumina HiSeq System was used to sequence the amplified TCR beta libraries as 87-base-pair reads. Per the authors' processing: A later analysis tallied roughly 76 million unique TCR beta chains across the approximately 670 repertoires, and around 10 million of those chains were shared by two or more donors. Raw reads were error-corrected and collapsed into unique sequences with a nearest-neighbor algorithm that merged closely related sequences to remove PCR and sequencing errors. CDR3 sequences were aligned to IMGT reference sequences to assign V, D and J gene segments. For a sequence to be retained, a match of at least six nucleotides to both a V gene segment and a J gene segment was required. Rearrangements were classified as productive when the CDR3 lacked stop codons and remained in frame with V and J, and all other rearrangements were classified as non-productive. Following IMGT convention, CDR3 was defined as the stretch from the second conserved V-encoded cysteine up to the conserved J-encoded phenylalanine. Sequences without an unambiguous match to a single V gene segment were excluded from the earlier analysis of about 640 of the donors. An earlier analysis of a few hundred of the donors classified V segments as functional when productive rearrangements were above 56.7% and as segregating when the standard deviation between donors was above 5%. To diagnose cytomegalovirus status from the catalog of TCR beta chain sequences, a statistical classification framework was built. In a later analysis, V and J genes were assigned by comparing TCR nucleotide sequences against IMGT/GENE-DB human TR gene sequences. Using the TCRdist pipeline, a later analysis assigned CDR3 sequences along with most-parsimonious VDJ recombination scenarios. A later analysis defined each TCR beta chain by its CDR3 amino acid sequence plus V-gene family, and excluded reads lacking a unique V-gene family. To address suspected cross-contamination and a sequencing artifact, a later analysis removed 592 highly shared, low-generation-probability nucleotide sequences. A later analysis calculated a clonal expansion index for each public chain from normalized within-repertoire ranks of inferred template counts. In a later analysis, generation probabilities were computed using a VDJ recombination model fitted to out-of-frame rearrangements, and the results were checked against IGoR. In a later analysis, hypergeometric tests were used to score TCR-TCR, TCR-HLA and TCR-CMV co-occurrence, with a repertoire-size bias correction applied to TCR pairs. False discovery rates were estimated in a later analysis by permuting HLA or CMV assignments 20 times. In a later analysis, co-occurring TCRs were grouped with DBSCAN, and TCRdist sequence similarity was added when clustering was performed within HLA-allele-positive subsets. Repertoires with fewer than 30,000 or more than 120,000 public chains, plus five repertoires with anomalous nucleotide sharing, were excluded from co-occurrence clustering. TCRdb carries this immuneACCESS record with in-frame sequences only. Its versions omit some clonotypes, under half of them owing to an unresolved V gene in the studies checked, with the rest unexplained. V and J calls and clone size follow that table, whereas D and trimming were derived from the DNA. The sample's table lists a count of 150,000 to 200,000 clones. Less than 0.9% of the sample goes to the ten largest clones.

In total, approximately 700 healthy bone marrow donors made up the cohort. All cohort members were sampled while nominally healthy, although unrecorded immune exposures were likely present. The donor tested CMV seronegative and was one of the 352 seronegative cohort members. Every donor gave a peripheral blood sample, and the peripheral blood mononuclear cells from that sample were used for TCR beta sequencing. Genomic DNA extraction from the blood cell samples was performed with the Qiagen DNeasy Blood Extraction Kit. For this clone: The target of this receptor is not known.

The germline ends are 9 bases apart after V is trimmed by 1 base and J by 6 bases. CDR1 is given as SGHTA and CDR2 as FQGNSA, both from the germline V gene. Inclusive of the bounding cysteine and phenylalanine, the CDR3 is 13 residues long. The kept DNA is CDR3 alone, 39 bases in frame from the first base. This clonotype originated in a boy younger than 18 in good health and CMV-seronegative. In this chain, TRBV7-2 is recombined with TRBJ1-1, with the D segment identity uncertain. Sequenced input: PBMCs. The DNA sequence is given as TGTGCCAGCAGCTTAGGGAGCATCCCTGAAGCTTTCTTT. Its amino acids are CASSLGSIPEAFF. The full variable domain, with segments outside the CDR3 supplied by the reference TRBV7-2 and TRBJ1-1 proteins, appears as GAGVSQSPSNKVTEKGKDVELRCDPISGHTALYWYRQSLGQGLEFLIYFQGNSAPDKSGLPSDRFSAERTGGSVSTLTIQRTQQEDSAVYLCASSLGSIPEAFFGQGTRLTVV.